The clone carrying this T cell receptor (beta chain) was counted only a few times. These data originate in a study of response to subunit inactivated influenza vaccine. MiXCR, applied by TCRdb to the RT-PCR reads, yields one record per CDR3 protein. The sample has about 700,000 distinct CDR3 sequences, around 16% seen once. This sample comprised PBMCs from blood, obtained 12 days after vaccination. This receptor was identified in a man between 45 and 60 years old who received an inactivated influenza vaccine.

The CDR3 nucleotides are TGTGCCAGCCACGCGGCTGGGAGGGGAAACACTGAAGCTTTCTTT. Its translation: CASHAAGRGNTEAFF. The chain couples TRBV6-1 to TRBJ1-1; TRBD1 might be the D (5 bases). Trimming left V 8 bases short and J 2 bases short, with 18 bases between. This CDR3 has 15 residues. CDR1 is MNHNS and CDR2 is SASEGT in the germline V gene.